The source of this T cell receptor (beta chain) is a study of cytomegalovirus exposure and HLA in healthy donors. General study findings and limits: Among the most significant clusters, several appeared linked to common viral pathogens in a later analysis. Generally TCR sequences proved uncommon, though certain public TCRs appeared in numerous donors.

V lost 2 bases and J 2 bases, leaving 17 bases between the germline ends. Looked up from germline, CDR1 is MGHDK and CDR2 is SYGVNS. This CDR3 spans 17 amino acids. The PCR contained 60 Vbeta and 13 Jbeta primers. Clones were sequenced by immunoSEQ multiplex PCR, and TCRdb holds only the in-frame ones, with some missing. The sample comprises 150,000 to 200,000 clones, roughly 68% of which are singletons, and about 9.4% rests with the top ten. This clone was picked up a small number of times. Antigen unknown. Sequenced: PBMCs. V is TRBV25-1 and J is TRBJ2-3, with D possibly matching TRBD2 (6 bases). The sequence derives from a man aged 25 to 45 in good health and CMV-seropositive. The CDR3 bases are TGTGCCAGCAGTGAAGGGAGGCGTGGCGGGATCACAGATACGCAGTATTTT. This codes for CASSEGRRGGITDTQYF. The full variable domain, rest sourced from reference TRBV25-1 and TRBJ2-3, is EADIYQTPRYLVIGTGKKITLECSQTMGHDKMYWYQQDPGMELHLIHYSYGVNSTEKGDLSSESTVSRIRTEHFPLTLESARPSHTSQYLCASSEGRRGGITDTQYFGPGTRLTVL.